The rows below give T cell receptor beta chains drawn from one sample of a study of vaccination and CD4 T cells after COVID-19. No antigen is known for these receptors. Using its own MiXCR run on the PCR reads, TCRdb lists one record per CDR3 protein. The data show under 2,500 distinct CDR3 sequences, roughly 50% seen once. Sequencing used CD4+ T cells from blood, cultured in vitro. The receptors here all came from a human donor in good health. Each CDR3 is given with its conserved first and last residue. D genes are given only for firm matches. The size of a clone is reported for some rows only, either as once, few or many, or as a class for expanded clones.

CDR3aa,CDR3nt,v_gene,j_gene,abundance,d_gene
CASSDQQGTEAFF,TGTGCCAGCAGTGATCAACAGGGGACTGAAGCTTTCTTT,TRBV6-1,TRBJ1-1,.,TRBD1
CSAAEPGESTEAFF,TGCAGTGCTGCGGAGCCAGGTGAATCCACTGAAGCTTTCTTT,TRBV20-1,TRBJ1-1,few,.
CSARRLAGGQETQYF,TGCAGTGCTAGGAGGCTAGCGGGGGGGCAAGAGACCCAGTACTTC,TRBV20-1,TRBJ2-5,.,TRBD2
CASSLEGTGEWNTEAFF,TGTGCCAGCAGTTTAGAAGGGACAGGGGAGTGGAACACTGAAGCTTTCTTT,TRBV27,TRBJ1-1,few,TRBD1
CASNPGGQGFTEAFF,TGTGCCAGTAACCCCGGGGGACAGGGCTTCACTGAAGCTTTCTTT,TRBV19,TRBJ1-1,few,TRBD1
CASSWGQSHYGYTF,TGCGCCAGCAGCTGGGGACAGAGCCACTATGGCTACACCTTC,TRBV5-1,TRBJ1-2,once,TRBD1
CASRAGQGSYEQYF,TGTGCCAGCAGGGCGGGACAGGGGTCCTACGAGCAGTACTTC,TRBV2,TRBJ2-7,once,TRBD1
CATAPGQGRRDTQYF,TGTGCCACCGCCCCGGGACAGGGGAGGAGAGATACGCAGTATTTT,TRBV24-1,TRBJ2-3,.,TRBD1
CASSLSSNQPQHF,TGTGCCAGCAGCTTAAGTAGCAATCAGCCCCAGCATTTT,TRBV7-2,TRBJ1-5,medium-sized,.
CASRPGQGSYEQYF,TGTGCCAGCAGGCCGGGACAGGGTTCCTACGAGCAGTACTTC,TRBV5-4,TRBJ2-7,.,TRBD1
CAISEGVNRAYEQYF,TGTGCCATCAGTGAGGGAGTGAACAGGGCCTACGAGCAGTACTTC,TRBV10-3,TRBJ2-7,.,.
CAIGTDSNQPQHF,TGTGCCATCGGGACAGATAGCAATCAGCCCCAGCATTTT,TRBV10-3,TRBJ1-5,.,TRBD1
CASSSRSSSSYNEQFF,TGTGCCAGCAGCTCAAGGAGCTCGAGCTCCTACAATGAGCAGTTCTTC,TRBV7-3,TRBJ2-1,.,.
CASSQQGGVSEQYF,TGTGCCAGCAGCCAACAGGGCGGAGTGAGCGAGCAGTACTTC,TRBV7-9,TRBJ2-7,hyperexpanded,.
CASSPTGAGYTF,TGTGCCAGCAGTCCGACAGGGGCTGGCTACACCTTC,TRBV6-1,TRBJ1-2,medium-sized,TRBD1
CASRDREGYGYTF,TGTGCCAGCAGGGACAGGGAAGGCTATGGCTACACCTTC,TRBV28,TRBJ1-2,few,TRBD1
CASRQRQGLAGEAETQYF,TGTGCCAGCAGACAACGCCAGGGACTAGCGGGAGAGGCAGAGACCCAGTACTTC,TRBV7-9,TRBJ2-5,few,TRBD2
CSVAGQGEGYTF,TGCAGCGTTGCCGGACAGGGTGAAGGCTACACCTTC,TRBV29-1,TRBJ1-2,few,TRBD1
CATSREWGVSYEQYF,TGTGCCACCAGCAGAGAGTGGGGGGTCTCCTACGAGCAGTACTTC,TRBV15,TRBJ2-7,few,.
CSARMVRDQPQHF,TGCAGTGCTAGGATGGTCAGGGATCAGCCCCAGCATTTT,TRBV20-1,TRBJ1-5,few,.
CASSPGSGNSPLHF,TGTGCCAGCAGCCCTGGGAGTGGGAACTCACCCCTCCACTTT,TRBV6-1,TRBJ1-6,.,.
CASSLSGRGDEQFF,TGTGCCAGCAGCCTTAGCGGGAGGGGTGATGAGCAGTTCTTC,TRBV6-1,TRBJ2-1,.,TRBD2
CASGAAPYEQYF,TGTGCCAGCGGTGCAGCCCCCTACGAGCAGTACTTC,TRBV2,TRBJ2-7,.,.
CAWSLSGRGSINEQFF,TGTGCCTGGAGCTTAAGCGGGAGGGGGTCTATAAATGAGCAGTTCTTC,TRBV30,TRBJ2-1,.,TRBD2
CASSIRGLQPQHF,TGTGCCAGTAGCATCCGGGGTCTCCAGCCCCAGCATTTT,TRBV19,TRBJ1-5,few,.
CASSPPGGLNTGELFF,TGTGCCAGCAGCCCCCCAGGGGGCCTTAACACCGGGGAGCTGTTTTTT,TRBV7-9,TRBJ2-2,few,TRBD1
CASSPYTGTENTEAFF,TGCGCCAGCAGCCCATATACCGGGACAGAGAACACTGAAGCTTTCTTT,TRBV5-1,TRBJ1-1,.,TRBD1
CASSYQLAGETQYF,TGTGCCAGCAGTTATCAACTAGCGGGAGAGACCCAGTACTTC,TRBV6-2/TRBV6-3,TRBJ2-5,.,TRBD2
CASSLGEGQNGYTF,TGCGCCAGCAGCTTGGGGGAAGGTCAGAATGGCTACACCTTC,TRBV5-1,TRBJ1-2,.,.
CASSIAPRTASYEQYF,TGTGCCAGTAGTATAGCCCCTCGGACAGCCTCCTACGAGCAGTACTTC,TRBV19,TRBJ2-7,.,.
CASSNGQSYGYTF,TGTGCCAGCAGTAACGGACAGAGCTATGGCTACACCTTC,TRBV6-2/TRBV6-3,TRBJ1-2,few,.
CASTIRGPAGGTQYF,TGTGCCAGCACCATCAGGGGGCCGGCAGGGGGGACCCAGTACTTC,TRBV6-1,TRBJ2-5,.,TRBD1
CSAPVSPGASSVHEQYF,TGCAGTGCTCCCGTCTCCCCGGGGGCTAGCAGCGTGCACGAGCAGTACTTC,TRBV20-1,TRBJ2-7,once,.
CASSRPTSGGMAQYF,TGCGCCAGCAGCCGGCCGACTAGCGGGGGTATGGCCCAGTACTTC,TRBV5-1,TRBJ2-5,.,TRBD2
CASSPGPSFSGNTDTQYF,TGCGCCAGCAGCCCCGGACCTTCTTTTAGCGGGAACACAGATACGCAGTATTTT,TRBV4-1,TRBJ2-3,.,TRBD2
CASSLRGDQYF,TGTGCCAGCAGCTTACGAGGCGACCAGTACTTC,TRBV7-9,TRBJ2-5,once,.
CASSLLRGGSGNIQYF,TGTGCCAGCAGCTTACTGCGGGGGGGCTCCGGAAACATTCAGTACTTC,TRBV7-9,TRBJ2-4,few,TRBD2
CASSLGGWETQYF,TGTGCCAGCAGCTTAGGTGGTTGGGAGACCCAGTACTTC,TRBV7-3,TRBJ2-5,.,.
CASSEGDRGFGYTF,TGTGCCAGCAGTGAAGGGGACAGGGGTTTTGGCTACACCTTC,TRBV2,TRBJ1-2,once,TRBD1
CASSPGTGRRNSNQPQHF,TGTGCCAGCAGTCCCGGGACAGGGAGAAGGAATAGCAATCAGCCCCAGCATTTT,TRBV28,TRBJ1-5,.,TRBD1
CASSEGNNEKLFF,TGTGCCAGCAGTGAGGGGAATAATGAAAAACTGTTTTTT,TRBV6-1,TRBJ1-4,.,.
CSASWDSNQPQHF,TGCAGTGCTAGTTGGGATAGCAATCAGCCCCAGCATTTT,TRBV20-1,TRBJ1-5,few,.
CSARGTGVAETQYF,TGCAGTGCTAGGGGAACAGGGGTAGCAGAGACCCAGTACTTC,TRBV20-1,TRBJ2-5,.,TRBD1
CASSSDYRYNEQFF,TGTGCCAGTAGTTCCGACTACCGTTACAATGAGCAGTTCTTC,TRBV19,TRBJ2-1,.,.
CASRPNLGSYEQYF,TGCGCCAGCAGACCAAACTTAGGCTCCTACGAGCAGTACTTC,TRBV5-1,TRBJ2-7,.,.
CAIRPSGRDDYEQYF,TGTGCCATCAGACCCAGCGGGAGGGACGACTACGAGCAGTACTTC,TRBV10-3,TRBJ2-7,.,TRBD2
CSVWEVAKNIQYF,TGCAGTGTCTGGGAGGTGGCCAAAAACATTCAGTACTTC,TRBV20-1,TRBJ2-4,hyperexpanded,.
CASSLDRANTEAFF,TGTGCCAGCAGCCTGGACAGGGCGAACACTGAAGCTTTCTTT,TRBV2,TRBJ1-1,.,TRBD1
CASSGQQGGTGEKLFF,TGTGCCAGCAGCGGACAACAGGGGGGGACTGGGGAAAAACTGTTTTTT,TRBV7-6,TRBJ1-4,few,TRBD1
CATSSWRGNTGELFF,TGTGCCACCAGCAGTTGGAGGGGGAACACCGGGGAGCTGTTTTTT,TRBV15,TRBJ2-2,.,.
CASSSSGAGGEVGAPETQYF,TGTGCCAGCAGTTCGTCCGGAGCGGGGGGGGAGGTCGGGGCCCCAGAGACCCAGTACTTC,TRBV12-3/TRBV12-4,TRBJ2-5,.,TRBD2
CAILQGANNEQFF,TGTGCCATCCTACAGGGGGCCAACAATGAGCAGTTCTTC,TRBV10-3,TRBJ2-1,.,TRBD1